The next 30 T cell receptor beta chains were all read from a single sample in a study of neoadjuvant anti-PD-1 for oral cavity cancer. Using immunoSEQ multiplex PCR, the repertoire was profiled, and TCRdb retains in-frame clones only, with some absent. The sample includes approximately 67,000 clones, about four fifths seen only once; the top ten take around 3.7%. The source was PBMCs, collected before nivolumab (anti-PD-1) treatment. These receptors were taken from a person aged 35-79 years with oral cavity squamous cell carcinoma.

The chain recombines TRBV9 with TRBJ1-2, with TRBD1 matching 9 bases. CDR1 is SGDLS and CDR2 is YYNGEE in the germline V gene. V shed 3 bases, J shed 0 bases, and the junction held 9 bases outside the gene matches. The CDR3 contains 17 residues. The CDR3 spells CASSARQGVIANYGYTF. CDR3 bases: TGTGCCAGCAGCGCCCGACAGGGGGTGATCGCTAACTATGGCTACACCTTC.

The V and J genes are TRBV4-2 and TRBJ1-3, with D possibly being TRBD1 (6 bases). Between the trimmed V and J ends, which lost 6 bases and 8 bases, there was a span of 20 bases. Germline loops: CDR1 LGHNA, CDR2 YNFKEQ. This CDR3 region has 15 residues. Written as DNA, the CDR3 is TGTGCCAGCAGTGACGCGTGGGGGGCCGACGACACCATATATTTT. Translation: CASSDAWGADDTIYF.

CDR3 nucleotides: TGTGCCAGCAGCCGGGACAGGGGTCAGCCCCAGCATTTT. It encodes CASSRDRGQPQHF. This chain links TRBV6-1 with TRBJ1-5; 10 bases fit TRBD1. Germline V gene lookup returns CDR1 MNHNS and CDR2 SASEGT. The CDR3 loop spans 13 amino acids. Trimming took 6 bases from V and 6 from J; bases not matched to a gene: 2.

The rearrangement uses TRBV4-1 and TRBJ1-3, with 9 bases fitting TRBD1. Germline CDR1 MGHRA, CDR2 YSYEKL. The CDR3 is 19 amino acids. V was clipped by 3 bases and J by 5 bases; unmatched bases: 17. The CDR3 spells CASSHAIILGQGNRNTIYF. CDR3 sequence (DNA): TGCGCCAGCAGCCATGCTATCATCCTGGGACAGGGTAATAGAAACACCATATATTTT.

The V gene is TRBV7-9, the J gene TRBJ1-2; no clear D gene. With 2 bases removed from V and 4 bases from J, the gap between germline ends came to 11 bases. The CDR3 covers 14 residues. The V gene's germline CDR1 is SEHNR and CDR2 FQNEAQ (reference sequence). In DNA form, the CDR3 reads TGTGCCAGCAGCTTAACTTTGAGCACCTATGGCTACACCTTC. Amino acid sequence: CASSLTLSTYGYTF.

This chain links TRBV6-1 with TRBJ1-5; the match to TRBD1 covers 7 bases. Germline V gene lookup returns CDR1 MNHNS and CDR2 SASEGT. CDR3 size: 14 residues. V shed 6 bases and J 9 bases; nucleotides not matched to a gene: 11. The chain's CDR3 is CASRETGTNLPQHF. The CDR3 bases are TGTGCCAGCAGGGAGACAGGGACGAACTTGCCCCAGCATTTT.

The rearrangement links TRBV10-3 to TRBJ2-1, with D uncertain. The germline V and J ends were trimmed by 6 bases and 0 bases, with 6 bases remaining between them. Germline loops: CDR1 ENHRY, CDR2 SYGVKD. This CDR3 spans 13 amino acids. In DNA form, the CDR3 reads TGTGCCATCAGCTGGGGCTCCTACAATGAGCAGTTCTTC. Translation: CAISWGSYNEQFF.

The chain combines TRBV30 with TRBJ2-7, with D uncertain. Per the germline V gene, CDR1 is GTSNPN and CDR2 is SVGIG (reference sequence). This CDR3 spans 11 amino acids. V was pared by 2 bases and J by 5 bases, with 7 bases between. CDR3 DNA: TGTGCCTGGAGTACGGGCAACGAGCAGTACTTC. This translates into CAWSTGNEQYF.

The chain's CDR3 is CASRGLSGNTIYF. The CDR3 coding sequence is TGTGCCAGCAGGGGACTTTCCGGAAACACCATATATTTT. The chain recombines TRBV2 with TRBJ1-3, with a weak D call TRBD1 (5 bases). Deletions cut 6 bases from V and 4 bases from J, with 10 bases between. This CDR3 comprises 13 residues. From germline, CDR1 is SNHLY and CDR2 FYNNEI.

The CDR3 loop reads CASSLRGRGGDEQFF. CDR3 sequence (DNA): TGCGCCAGCAGCTTGCGGGGGCGCGGAGGGGATGAGCAGTTCTTC. The rearrangement links TRBV5-1 to TRBJ2-1; tentatively, D is TRBD1 or TRBD2 (6 bases each). With 1 base removed from V and 8 bases from J, the gap between germline ends came to 16 bases. In germline, CDR1 is SGHRS, CDR2 YFSETQ. The CDR3 covers 15 residues.

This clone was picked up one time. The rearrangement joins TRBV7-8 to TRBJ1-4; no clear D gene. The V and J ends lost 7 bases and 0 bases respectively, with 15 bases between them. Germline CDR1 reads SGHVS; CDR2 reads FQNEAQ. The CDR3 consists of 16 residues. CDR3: CASTLGVGSTNEKLFF. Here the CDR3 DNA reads TGTGCCAGCACCCTAGGAGTCGGCTCAACTAATGAAAAACTGTTTTTT.

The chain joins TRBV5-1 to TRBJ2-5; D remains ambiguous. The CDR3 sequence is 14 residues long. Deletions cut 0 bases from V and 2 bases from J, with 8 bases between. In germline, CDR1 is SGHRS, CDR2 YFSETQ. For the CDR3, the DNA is TGCGCCAGCAGCTTGGAGTATGCTCAAGAGACCCAGTACTTC. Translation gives CASSLEYAQETQYF.

The CDR3 sequence is CASSLGLDSGELFF. The CDR3 coding sequence is TGCGCCAGCAGCTTAGGACTAGATTCCGGGGAGCTGTTTTTT. The chain links TRBV5-1 to TRBJ2-2; 7 bases are shared with TRBD2. V was clipped by 2 bases and J by 6 bases; unmatched bases: 4. Germline CDR1 and CDR2: SGHRS and YFSETQ. The CDR3 has 14 residues.

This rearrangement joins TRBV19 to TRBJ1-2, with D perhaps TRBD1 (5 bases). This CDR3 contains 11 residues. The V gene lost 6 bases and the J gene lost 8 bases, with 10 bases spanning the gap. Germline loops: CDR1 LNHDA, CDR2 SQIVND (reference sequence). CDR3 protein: CASSQQAGYTF. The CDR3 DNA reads TGTGCCAGTAGCCAACAGGCGGGCTACACCTTC.

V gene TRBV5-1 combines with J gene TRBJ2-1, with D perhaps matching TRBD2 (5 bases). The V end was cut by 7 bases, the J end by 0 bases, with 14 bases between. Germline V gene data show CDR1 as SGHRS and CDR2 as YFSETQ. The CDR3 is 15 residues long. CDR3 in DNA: TGCGCCAGCGCCCGGGATGGGGACTCCTACAATGAGCAGTTCTTC. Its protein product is CASARDGDSYNEQFF.

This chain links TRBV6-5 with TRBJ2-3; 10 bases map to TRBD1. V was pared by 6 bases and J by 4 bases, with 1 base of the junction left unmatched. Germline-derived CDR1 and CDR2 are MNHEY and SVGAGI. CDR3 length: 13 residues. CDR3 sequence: CASRGQGADTQYF. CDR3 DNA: TGTGCCAGCAGAGGACAGGGGGCAGATACGCAGTATTTT.

The CDR3 sequence: CASSLETSGGWATQYF. Written as DNA, the CDR3 is TGCGCCAGCAGCTTGGAGACTTCCGGTGGTTGGGCTACGCAGTATTTT. The V gene is TRBV5-1, the J gene TRBJ2-3; no firm D call. V dropped 0 bases and J dropped 8 bases, with 19 bases sitting between them. In germline, CDR1 is SGHRS, CDR2 YFSETQ. The CDR3 is 16 amino acids.

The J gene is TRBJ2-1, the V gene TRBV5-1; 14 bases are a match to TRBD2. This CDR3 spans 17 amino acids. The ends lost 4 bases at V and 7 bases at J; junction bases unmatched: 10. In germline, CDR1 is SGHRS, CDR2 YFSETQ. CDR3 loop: CASSQTSGLAGANEQFF. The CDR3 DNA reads TGCGCCAGCAGCCAAACATCGGGACTAGCGGGGGCAAATGAGCAGTTCTTC.

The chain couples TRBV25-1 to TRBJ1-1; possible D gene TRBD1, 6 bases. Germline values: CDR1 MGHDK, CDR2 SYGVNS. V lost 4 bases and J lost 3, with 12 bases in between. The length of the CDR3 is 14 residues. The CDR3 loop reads CASSAITGHTEAFF. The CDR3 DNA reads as TGTGCCAGCAGTGCCATAACAGGGCACACTGAAGCTTTCTTT.

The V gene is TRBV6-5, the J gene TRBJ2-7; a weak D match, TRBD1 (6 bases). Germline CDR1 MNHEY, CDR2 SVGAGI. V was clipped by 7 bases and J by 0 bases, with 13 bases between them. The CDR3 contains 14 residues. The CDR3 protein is CASIRTVNSYEQYF. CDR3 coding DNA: TGTGCCAGCATCAGGACAGTGAACTCCTACGAGCAGTACTTC.

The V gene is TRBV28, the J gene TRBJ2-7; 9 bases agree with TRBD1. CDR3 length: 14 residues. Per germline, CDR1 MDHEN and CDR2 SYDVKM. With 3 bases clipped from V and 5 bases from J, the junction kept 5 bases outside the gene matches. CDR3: CASSFPRDRDEQYF. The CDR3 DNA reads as TGTGCCAGCAGTTTTCCTCGGGACAGGGACGAGCAGTACTTC.

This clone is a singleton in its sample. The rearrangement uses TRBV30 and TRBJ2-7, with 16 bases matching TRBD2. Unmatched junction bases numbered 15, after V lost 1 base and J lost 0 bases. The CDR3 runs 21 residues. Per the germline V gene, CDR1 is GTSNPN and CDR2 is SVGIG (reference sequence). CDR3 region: CAWSARGVGLAGGKSSYEQYF. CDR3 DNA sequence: TGTGCCTGGAGTGCCAGGGGTGTGGGACTAGCGGGAGGGAAGAGCTCCTACGAGCAGTACTTC.

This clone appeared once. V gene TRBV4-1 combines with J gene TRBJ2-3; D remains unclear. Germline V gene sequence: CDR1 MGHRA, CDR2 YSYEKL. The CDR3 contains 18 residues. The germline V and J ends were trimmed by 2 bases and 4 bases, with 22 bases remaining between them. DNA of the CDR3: TGCGCCAGCAGCCAAAAAGGCCTGTTTGAGTCCGGCGCAGATACGCAGTATTTT. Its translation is CASSQKGLFESGADTQYF.

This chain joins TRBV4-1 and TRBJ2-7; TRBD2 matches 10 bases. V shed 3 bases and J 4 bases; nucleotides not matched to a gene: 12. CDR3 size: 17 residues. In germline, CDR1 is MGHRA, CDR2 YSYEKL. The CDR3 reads CASSHPDQRGGGYEQYF. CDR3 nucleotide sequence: TGCGCCAGCAGCCACCCGGATCAGCGGGGGGGCGGTTACGAGCAGTACTTC.

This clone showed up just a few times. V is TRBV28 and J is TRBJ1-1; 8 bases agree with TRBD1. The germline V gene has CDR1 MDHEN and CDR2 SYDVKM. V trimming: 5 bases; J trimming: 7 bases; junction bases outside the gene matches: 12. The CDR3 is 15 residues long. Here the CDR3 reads CASSVYDRGGLEAFF. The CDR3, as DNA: TGTGCCAGCAGTGTGTACGACAGGGGAGGGCTTGAAGCTTTCTTT.

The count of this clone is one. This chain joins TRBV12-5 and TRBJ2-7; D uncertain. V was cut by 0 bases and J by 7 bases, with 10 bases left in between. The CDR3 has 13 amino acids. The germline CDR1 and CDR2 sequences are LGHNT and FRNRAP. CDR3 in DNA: TGTGCTAGTGGTTTGGTACAGTCAGGAGAGCAGTACTTC. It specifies CASGLVQSGEQYF.

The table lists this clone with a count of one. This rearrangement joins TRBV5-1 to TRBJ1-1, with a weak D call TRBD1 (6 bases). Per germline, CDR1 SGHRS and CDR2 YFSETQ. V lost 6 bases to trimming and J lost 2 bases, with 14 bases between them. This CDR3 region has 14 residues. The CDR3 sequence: CASTRGGGNTEAFF. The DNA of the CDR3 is TGCGCCAGCACCCGAGGAGGGGGTAACACTGAAGCTTTCTTT.

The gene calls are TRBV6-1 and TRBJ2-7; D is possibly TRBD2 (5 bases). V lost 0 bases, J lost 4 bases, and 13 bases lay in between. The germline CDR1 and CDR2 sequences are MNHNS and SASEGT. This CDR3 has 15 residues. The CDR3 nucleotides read TGTGCCAGCAGTGAAGCGACAAGCGGAACTTACGAGCAGTACTTC. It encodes CASSEATSGTYEQYF.

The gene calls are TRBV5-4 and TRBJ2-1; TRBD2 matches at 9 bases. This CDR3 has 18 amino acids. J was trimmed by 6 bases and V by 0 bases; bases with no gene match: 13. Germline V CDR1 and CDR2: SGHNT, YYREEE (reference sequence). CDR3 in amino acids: CASSLARGLAGGLNEQFF. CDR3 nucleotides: TGTGCCAGCAGCTTGGCCAGGGGTTTGGCGGGGGGGCTCAATGAGCAGTTCTTC.

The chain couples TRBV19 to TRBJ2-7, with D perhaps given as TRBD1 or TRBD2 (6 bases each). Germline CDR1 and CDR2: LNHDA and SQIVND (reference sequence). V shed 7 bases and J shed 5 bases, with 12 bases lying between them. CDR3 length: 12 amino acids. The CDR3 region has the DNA TGTGCCAGTACGGGGGCCCCTGACGAGCAGTACTTC. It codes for CASTGAPDEQYF.